The 15 T cell receptor beta chains presented below share a single source sample, sequenced in a study of T cell responses to AZD1222 COVID-19 vaccine. Only in-frame clones appear in the TCRdb table, and some are missing; sequencing was by immunoSEQ multiplex PCR. The sample has fewer than 150,000 clones, around nine tenths seen once. This specimen was peripheral blood, taken 28 days after the second AZD1222 dose. Source of these receptors: an adult who received the AZD1222 COVID-19 vaccine.

The V call is TRBV7-8, the J call TRBJ1-5, with D hard to call. The CDR3 contains 14 residues. Germline-derived CDR1 and CDR2 are SGHVS and FQNEAQ. Trimming removed 3 bases at V and 2 bases at J, with 8 bases between. The CDR3 DNA reads as TGTGCCAGCAGCTTGGTCGAGGGCAATCAGCCCCAGCATTTT. It codes for CASSLVEGNQPQHF.

The chain recombines TRBV24-1 with TRBJ2-7, with D maybe TRBD2 (7 bases). Trimming took off 3 bases at V and 3 bases at J, with 17 bases between the two ends. In germline, CDR1 is KGHDR, CDR2 SFDVKD. CDR3 size: 16 residues. The CDR3, as DNA: TGTGCCACCAGTGATCCGGGGGCCTGGGACTACTACGAGCAGTACTTC. Translating gives CATSDPGAWDYYEQYF.

The chain links TRBV4-1 to TRBJ2-5; D possibly corresponds to TRBD1 (6 bases). The V gene lost 4 bases and the J gene lost 4 bases, with 19 bases spanning the gap. The CDR3 contains 16 residues. Germline V CDR1 and CDR2: MGHRA, YSYEKL. Here the CDR3 reads CASSLQGYTGRETQYF. For the CDR3, the DNA is TGCGCCAGCAGCCTCCAGGGATATACAGGGCGAGAGACCCAGTACTTC.

The gene calls are TRBV28 and TRBJ2-1; 7 bases line up with TRBD2. After removal of 4 bases from V and 6 bases from J, the junction contained 12 bases not matched to a gene. The CDR3 contains 16 residues. In germline, CDR1 is MDHEN, CDR2 SYDVKM. CDR3 amino acids: CASSSSGTMAGNEQFF. DNA of the CDR3: TGTGCCAGCAGTTCCTCCGGGACTATGGCTGGCAATGAGCAGTTCTTC.

The chain recombines TRBV24-1 with TRBJ2-3; perhaps TRBD2 as D (6 bases). Germline CDR1 KGHDR, CDR2 SFDVKD. The V gene lost 3 bases and the J gene lost 1 base, with 13 bases spanning the gap. The CDR3 is 16 amino acids. CDR3 bases: TGTGCCACCAGTGATCGACGGGAGAGGGGCACAGATACGCAGTATTTT. Translating gives CATSDRRERGTDTQYF.

This clone was detected once. J is TRBJ2-2 and V is TRBV3-1 (or the pseudogene TRBV3-2); 7 nucleotides agree with TRBD1. The CDR3 sequence is 17 residues long. Per the germline V gene, CDR1 is LGHDT and CDR2 is YNNKEL (reference sequence). The J segment lost 2 bases and the V segment lost 1 base, leaving 7 bases of the junction unmatched. This chain's CDR3 is CASSQGPRDRNTGELFF. CDR3 coding DNA: TGTGCCAGCAGCCAAGGACCCCGGGACAGAAACACCGGGGAGCTGTTTTTT.

The gene calls are TRBV7-8 and TRBJ2-5; 7 bases fit TRBD2. Per the germline V gene, CDR1 is SGHVS and CDR2 is FQNEAQ. The CDR3 is 15 amino acids. After removal of 5 bases from V and 4 bases from J, the junction contained 10 bases not matched to a gene. CDR3 nucleotide sequence: TGTGCCAGCAGCCCCCGGGACCGCGGGGGAGAGACCCAGTACTTC. This translates into CASSPRDRGGETQYF.

The gene calls are TRBV24-1 and TRBJ2-2; perhaps D is TRBD1 or TRBD2 (5 bases each). This CDR3 contains 12 residues. Trimming cost V 4 bases and J 7 bases, with 6 bases left between them. Germline V gene sequence: CDR1 KGHDR, CDR2 SFDVKD. The CDR3 loop is CATSEGVGELFF. CDR3 DNA: TGTGCCACCAGTGAGGGGGTCGGGGAGCTGTTTTTT.

The rearrangement uses TRBV6-5 and TRBJ1-4, with 9 bases fitting TRBD1. This CDR3 is 14 amino acids long. Germline CDR1 and CDR2: MNHEY and SVGAGI. With V trimmed by 8 bases and J by 8 bases, 9 bases remained unmatched. CDR3 region: CASSNRGRVEKLFF. Written as DNA, the CDR3 is TGTGCCAGCTCTAACAGGGGGCGGGTGGAAAAACTGTTTTTT.

The chain recombines TRBV2 with TRBJ2-1; no definite D call. Trimming took off 6 bases at V and 1 base at J, with 13 bases between the two ends. CDR1 is SNHLY, CDR2 FYNNEI, per germline. This CDR3 is 15 amino acids long. The chain's CDR3 is CASSLFGTSYNEQFF. CDR3 coding DNA: TGTGCCAGCAGCCTTTTCGGAACTTCCTACAATGAGCAGTTCTTC.

This clone was picked up one time. The chain combines TRBV5-1 with TRBJ2-2; TRBD1 is a possible D gene (5 bases). The CDR3 loop spans 15 amino acids. Between the trimmed V and J ends, which lost 0 bases and 6 bases, there was a span of 12 bases. Germline V lookup: CDR1 SGHRS, CDR2 YFSETQ. CDR3 region: CASSLAGPGAGELFF. For the CDR3, the DNA is TGCGCCAGCAGCTTGGCAGGGCCGGGTGCCGGGGAGCTGTTTTTT.

In this sample, this clone turned up once. V gene TRBV5-1 combines with J gene TRBJ2-4; 8 bases fit TRBD1. The trim removed 0 bases at V and 6 bases at J, leaving 5 bases unmatched. Germline CDR1 SGHRS, CDR2 YFSETQ. This CDR3 has 15 residues. In DNA form, the CDR3 reads TGCGCCAGCAGCTTGGAAGGGACAGGTGCAAACATTCAGTACTTC. It yields the protein CASSLEGTGANIQYF.

V and J are TRBV19 and TRBJ2-1; 9 nucleotides agree with TRBD2. CDR3 length: 16 amino acids. V trimming: 3 bases; J trimming: 3 bases; junction bases outside the gene matches: 6. Germline V gene data show CDR1 as LNHDA and CDR2 as SQIVND (reference sequence). For the CDR3, the DNA is TGTGCCAGTAGTATTTCTTGGACTAGCGTCTACAATGAGCAGTTCTTC. Translated, it gives CASSISWTSVYNEQFF.

The chain employs TRBV6-5 and TRBJ1-1; possible D gene TRBD1, 5 bases. Germline loops: CDR1 MNHEY, CDR2 SVGAGI. Trimming stripped 2 bases from V and 4 bases from J, with 8 bases between. The CDR3 runs 13 residues. The CDR3 is CASSYEGRTEAFF. The CDR3 DNA sequence: TGTGCCAGCAGTTACGAGGGACGCACTGAAGCTTTCTTT.

The CDR3 bases are TGTGCCACCAGTGAACCGGACAGTATGGGCTACACCTTC. Amino acids: CATSEPDSMGYTF. The chain is built from TRBV24-1 and TRBJ1-2; perhaps TRBD1 as D (6 bases). V gave up 4 bases and J gave up 8 bases, with 13 bases separating them. This CDR3 contains 13 residues. Per the germline V gene, CDR1 is KGHDR and CDR2 is SFDVKD.